The 20 T cell receptor beta chains below were found in one sample sequenced in a study of cytomegalovirus exposure and HLA in healthy donors. Both 60 Vbeta primers and 13 Jbeta primers went into the PCR. Repertoires were generated with immunoSEQ multiplex PCR, while TCRdb's copy carries only in-frame clones and drops some. The sample includes around 71,000 clones. The specimen was PBMCs. These receptors all stem from a woman aged 25-40 years in good health and CMV-seronegative.

This chain uses TRBV30 with TRBJ2-5; 10 bases are a match to TRBD2. The CDR3 has 15 amino acids. From germline, CDR1 is GTSNPN and CDR2 SVGIG (reference sequence). After removal of 1 base from V and 2 bases from J, the junction contained 4 bases not matched to a gene. The CDR3 sequence is CAWSALAGVQETQYF. Here the CDR3 DNA reads TGTGCCTGGAGTGCCCTAGCGGGGGTTCAAGAGACCCAGTACTTC.

The chain is built from TRBV7-9 and TRBJ1-5; D uncertain. V was clipped by 1 base and J by 11 bases, with 15 bases between them. Per the germline V gene, CDR1 is SEHNR and CDR2 is FQNEAQ (reference sequence). The CDR3 is made up of 14 amino acids. The CDR3 DNA is TGTGCCAGCAGCTTAGGGGTAGGAGTTTGGGCCCAGCATTTT. Translated: CASSLGVGVWAQHF.

The DNA of the CDR3 is TGTGCCAGCAGTTTAGCAGGGGTGCAGACAGATACGCAGTATTTT. The encoded protein is CASSLAGVQTDTQYF. V gene TRBV28 combines with J gene TRBJ2-3; perhaps TRBD1 as D (6 bases). Trimming pared 2 bases from V and 3 bases from J, leaving 12 bases between. Germline V gene lookup returns CDR1 MDHEN and CDR2 SYDVKM. CDR3 length: 15 amino acids.

The genes are TRBV19 and TRBJ1-6; 7 nucleotides line up with TRBD1. Germline CDR1 LNHDA, CDR2 SQIVND (reference sequence). Trimming removed 1 base from V and 9 bases from J; junction bases left unmatched: 6. CDR3 size: 15 residues. CDR3 in amino acids: CASSIGDRVGSPLHF. As DNA, the CDR3 is TGTGCCAGTAGTATAGGCGACAGGGTGGGTTCACCCCTCCACTTT.

The CDR3 loop reads CASSGQVGQPQHF. CDR3 in DNA: TGTGCCAGCAGTGGACAGGTCGGGCAGCCCCAGCATTTT. The V and J genes are TRBV2 and TRBJ1-5, with a possible D match to TRBD1 (6 bases). V lost 4 bases, J lost 7 bases, and 11 bases lay in between. This CDR3 is built from 13 residues. CDR1 SNHLY and CDR2 FYNNEI come from the germline V gene.

The chain links TRBV7-2 to TRBJ2-5; a weak D match, TRBD2 (6 bases). Between the trimmed V and J ends, which lost 5 bases and 2 bases, there was a span of 9 bases. The CDR3 contains 13 residues. Germline CDR1 is SGHTA and CDR2 is FQGNSA. The CDR3: CASSRGFQETQYF. CDR3 DNA: TGTGCCAGCAGCCGGGGGTTTCAAGAGACCCAGTACTTC.

The genes are TRBV6-1 and TRBJ2-7, with 9 bases lining up with TRBD1. Germline assignment: CDR1 MNHNS and CDR2 SASEGT. This CDR3 is built from 14 residues. V was clipped by 8 bases and J by 2 bases; unmatched bases: 7. CDR3 bases: TGTGCCAGCCCCCGGGACAGGGAACCCTACGAGCAGTACTTC. Translating gives CASPRDREPYEQYF.

The chain has TRBV30 and TRBJ2-1; 14 bases match TRBD2. Germline lookup yields CDR1 GTSNPN and CDR2 SVGIG (reference sequence). This CDR3 comprises 17 residues. The trim removed 1 base at V and 0 bases at J, leaving 2 bases unmatched. In DNA, the CDR3 is TGTGCCTGGAGTGGGGGGACTAGCGGGAGCTCCTACAATGAGCAGTTCTTC. Protein product: CAWSGGTSGSSYNEQFF.

The V and J genes are TRBV6-1 and TRBJ1-1; TRBD1 agrees at 7 bases. With V trimmed by 5 bases and J by 0 bases, 3 bases remained unmatched. The CDR3 loop spans 14 amino acids. Germline CDR1 reads MNHNS; CDR2 reads SASEGT. The CDR3 coding sequence is TGTGCCAGCAGTACAGGGGACGTGAACACTGAAGCTTTCTTT. Translated, it gives CASSTGDVNTEAFF.

The rearrangement joins TRBV2 to TRBJ1-1, with D hard to call. This CDR3 has 10 residues. Germline lookup yields CDR1 SNHLY and CDR2 FYNNEI. Trimming stripped 3 bases from V and 8 bases from J, with 4 bases between. The CDR3 bases are TGTGCCAGCAGTGACGTAGAAGCTTTCTTT. Translating gives CASSDVEAFF.

The chain employs TRBV6-5 and TRBJ2-3, with TRBD2 as a possible D gene (5 bases). Per germline, CDR1 MNHEY and CDR2 SVGAGI. V lost 5 bases and J 1 base, leaving 7 bases between the germline ends. This CDR3 has 13 residues. CDR3 sequence reads: CASSEGRTDTQYF. CDR3 in DNA: TGTGCCAGCAGTGAGGGTCGCACAGATACGCAGTATTTT.

The chain has TRBV6-5 and TRBJ1-3; D is ambiguous. The V gene lost 6 bases and the J gene lost 1 base, with 13 bases spanning the gap. CDR1 is MNHEY and CDR2 is SVGAGI in the germline V gene. This CDR3 region has 15 residues. The CDR3 sequence: CASSPILRSGNTIYF. The DNA for the CDR3 is TGTGCCAGCAGCCCGATTCTACGTTCTGGAAACACCATATATTTT.

This rearrangement joins TRBV4-3 to TRBJ2-5; D not certain. Trimming stripped 0 bases from V and 5 bases from J, with 10 bases between. Germline values: CDR1 LGHNA, CDR2 YSLEER. This CDR3 contains 14 residues. The CDR3 protein is CASSQDLMRETQYF. In nucleotides, the CDR3 is TGCGCCAGCAGCCAAGACCTTATGCGGGAGACCCAGTACTTC.

This chain links TRBV29-1 with TRBJ1-2, with 12 bases fitting TRBD1. The CDR3 runs 14 residues. V dropped 4 bases and J dropped 10; count of bases not matched to a gene: 10. CDR1 SQVTM and CDR2 ANQGSEA come from the germline V gene. CDR3 sequence: CSVGSPGQGADYTF. The DNA of the CDR3 is TGCAGCGTTGGGAGTCCGGGACAGGGGGCTGACTACACCTTC. Variable domain in full (rest from reference TRBV29-1 and TRBJ1-2): SAVISQKPSRDICQRGTSLTIQCQVDSQVTMMFWYRQQPGQSLTLIATANQGSEATYESGFVIDKFPISRPNLTFSTLTVSNMSPEDSSIYLCSVGSPGQGADYTFGSGTRLTVV.

The V and J genes are TRBV28 and TRBJ1-6; 8 nucleotides match TRBD1. The length of the CDR3 is 15 residues. Per the germline V gene, CDR1 is MDHEN and CDR2 is SYDVKM. V dropped 5 bases and J dropped 6; count of bases not matched to a gene: 6. CDR3: CASSPGDRSNSPLHF. The CDR3 DNA is TGTGCCAGCAGTCCCGGGGACAGGAGTAATTCACCCCTCCACTTT.

The rearrangement links TRBV2 to TRBJ1-5; D uncertain. The V gene's germline CDR1 is SNHLY and CDR2 FYNNEI. Trimming took 6 bases from V and 6 from J, leaving 12 bases between them. The CDR3 loop spans 13 amino acids. The CDR3 DNA reads TGTGCCAGCAGGGACCTAGGGAGTCAGCCCCAGCATTTT. Amino acid sequence: CASRDLGSQPQHF.

The CDR3 loop is CASKVGQGFTEAFF. The CDR3 nucleotides are TGCGCCAGCAAGGTGGGACAGGGTTTCACTGAAGCTTTCTTT. This chain connects TRBV10-2 to TRBJ1-1, with TRBD1 identical over 9 bases. The CDR3 runs to 14 residues. Germline CDR1 WSHSY, CDR2 SAAADI. After removal of 7 bases from V and 4 bases from J, the junction contained 7 bases not matched to a gene.

The V gene is TRBV28, the J gene TRBJ2-3; 8 bases match TRBD2. Germline V lookup: CDR1 MDHEN, CDR2 SYDVKM. The V and J ends lost 3 bases and 5 bases, in that order; junction bases with no gene match: 16. CDR3 length equals 18 residues. As DNA, the CDR3 is TGTGCCAGCAGTTTGCCCCCCCCTGGGCGGGGGGCAGTAGATACGCAGTATTTT. Residues: CASSLPPPGRGAVDTQYF.

V usage is TRBV29-1 and J usage is TRBJ2-2; possible D gene TRBD1, 5 bases. With 1 base removed from V and 4 bases from J, the gap between germline ends came to 7 bases. The CDR3 contains 13 residues. Germline loops: CDR1 SQVTM, CDR2 ANQGSEA. CDR3 nucleotide sequence: TGCAGCGTTGAAGTTAGGGGCACCGGGGAGCTGTTTTTT. As protein: CSVEVRGTGELFF.

The CDR3 coding sequence is TGTGCCAGCAGCTCGACGGGCGGGGCGATCTCCTACGAGCAGTACTTC. Translation: CASSSTGGAISYEQYF. This rearrangement joins TRBV11-2 to TRBJ2-7, with TRBD2 as a possible D gene (6 bases). The CDR3 spans 16 residues. Germline-derived CDR1 and CDR2 are SGHAT and FQNNGV. The germline V and J ends were trimmed by 4 bases and 0 bases, with 16 bases remaining between them.